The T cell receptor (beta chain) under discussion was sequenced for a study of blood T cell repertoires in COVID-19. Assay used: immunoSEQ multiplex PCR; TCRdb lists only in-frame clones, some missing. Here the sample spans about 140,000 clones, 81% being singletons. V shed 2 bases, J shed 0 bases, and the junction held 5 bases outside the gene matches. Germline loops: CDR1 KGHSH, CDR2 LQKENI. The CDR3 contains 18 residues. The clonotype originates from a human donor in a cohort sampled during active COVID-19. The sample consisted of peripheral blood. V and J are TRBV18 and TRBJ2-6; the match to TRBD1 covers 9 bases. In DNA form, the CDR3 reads TGTGCCAGCTCACCAAGGGACAGGGCCCCCTCTGGGGCCAACGTCCTGACTTTC. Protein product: CASSPRDRAPSGANVLTF. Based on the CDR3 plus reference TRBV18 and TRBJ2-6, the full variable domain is NAGVMQNPRHLVRRRGQEARLRCSPMKGHSHVYWYRQLPEEGLKFMVYLQKENIIDESGMPKERFSAEFPKEGPSILRIQQVVRGDSAAYFCASSPRDRAPSGANVLTFGAGSRLTVL.